This T cell receptor (beta chain) was found in a study of blood T cell repertoires in COVID-19. This clone has a single count. The V and J ends lost 4 bases and 4 bases, in that order; junction bases with no gene match: 4. The CDR3 length is 14 residues. The germline CDR1 and CDR2 sequences are MGHRA and YSYEKL. Authors' methods: Estimation of nucleated cell counts relied on the amplification of reference gene primers. Data came from immunoSEQ multiplex PCR; TCRdb stores just in-frame clones and leaves some out. The DNA was the basis for D and trimming; V, J and clone size are from that table. Found here are over 200,000 clones, about 90% of them singletons; the top ten hold about 1.9%.

Source material: peripheral blood. The V gene is TRBV4-1, the J gene TRBJ1-5; 7 bases map to TRBD1. This receptor was identified in a man aged 40-49 years with active or convalescent COVID-19. The CDR3 DNA reads as TGCGCCAGCAGCCGGGACAGCTTTAATCAGCCCCAGCATTTT. This sequence encodes CASSRDSFNQPQHF.